A selection of T cell receptor beta chains follows, all from one sample in a study of Graves' ophthalmopathy and Graves' hyperthyroidism. TCRdb reanalysed the multiplex PCR reads using MiXCR and keeps one entry per CDR3 protein. The data hold 500,000 to 800,000 distinct CDR3 sequences, with 35% to 50% observed a single time. Specimen: peripheral blood. Receptor source: an adult man with Graves' ophthalmopathy. Both conserved end residues are part of each CDR3. The order of the fields is CDR3 protein, CDR3 DNA, V gene, D gene, clone size, J gene. The D gene is left open where the match is weak. A clone size is listed for some rows: how often the clone was seen (once, few, many), or a class if it is expanded.

CDR3aa: CSASTGRGDNEQFF; CDR3nt: TGCAGCGCCTCAACAGGGAGGGGGGACAATGAGCAGTTCTTC; v_gene: TRBV29-1; d_gene: NA; abundance: few; j_gene: TRBJ2-1
CDR3aa: CASSAPITADGNTIYF; CDR3nt: TGTGCCAGCAGTGCACCCATCACAGCGGATGGAAACACCATATATTTT; v_gene: TRBV25-1; d_gene: NA; abundance: NA; j_gene: TRBJ1-3
CDR3aa: CATRGVEEQYF; CDR3nt: TGTGCCACCCGGGGGGTGGAGGAGCAGTACTTC; v_gene: TRBV10-3; d_gene: TRBD2; abundance: NA; j_gene: TRBJ2-7
CDR3aa: CASSRTPGEQFF; CDR3nt: TGTGCCAGCAGCCGGACACCCGGTGAGCAGTTCTTC; v_gene: TRBV7-9; d_gene: NA; abundance: few; j_gene: TRBJ2-1
CDR3aa: CASTALPLDTGELFF; CDR3nt: TGTGCCAGTACCGCCCTCCCACTAGACACCGGGGAGCTGTTTTTT; v_gene: TRBV19; d_gene: NA; abundance: NA; j_gene: TRBJ2-2
CDR3aa: CASSTDRVNYGYTF; CDR3nt: TGTGCCAGCAGTACGGACAGGGTGAACTATGGCTACACCTTC; v_gene: TRBV6-5; d_gene: TRBD1; abundance: NA; j_gene: TRBJ1-2
CDR3aa: CAISVQGDVYEQYF; CDR3nt: TGTGCCATCAGTGTACAGGGGGATGTCTACGAGCAGTACTTC; v_gene: TRBV10-3; d_gene: TRBD1; abundance: many; j_gene: TRBJ2-7
CDR3aa: CASSLRLAYVLTF; CDR3nt: TGTGCCAGCAGCTTAAGATTGGCCTACGTCCTGACTTTC; v_gene: TRBV5-1; d_gene: NA; abundance: NA; j_gene: TRBJ2-6
CDR3aa: CASSLDGGRLNYGYTF; CDR3nt: TGTGCCAGCAGCTTAGATGGGGGGCGGCTTAACTATGGCTACACCTTC; v_gene: TRBV7-8; d_gene: NA; abundance: many; j_gene: TRBJ1-2
CDR3aa: CASSEDLRGLFF; CDR3nt: TGTGCCAGCAGTGAGGATCTAAGGGGACTGTTTTTT; v_gene: TRBV2; d_gene: NA; abundance: NA; j_gene: TRBJ1-4
CDR3aa: CASSYLDRIEQYF; CDR3nt: TGTGCCAGCAGTTACCTGGACAGAATCGAGCAGTACTTC; v_gene: TRBV6-5; d_gene: NA; abundance: NA; j_gene: TRBJ2-7
CDR3aa: CALTGQNYGYTF; CDR3nt: TGTGCCTTGACAGGTCAGAACTATGGCTACACCTTC; v_gene: TRBV30; d_gene: NA; abundance: NA; j_gene: TRBJ1-2
CDR3aa: CASTPRGGQGVGGELFF; CDR3nt: TGTGCCAGCACCCCGAGGGGTGGCCAGGGGGTTGGCGGGGAGCTGTTTTTT; v_gene: TRBV9; d_gene: TRBD1; abundance: NA; j_gene: TRBJ2-2
CDR3aa: CASSLLGGLLLYEQYF; CDR3nt: TGTGCCAGCAGTTTATTAGGCGGACTGCTACTCTACGAGCAGTACTTC; v_gene: TRBV12-3/TRBV12-4; d_gene: NA; abundance: NA; j_gene: TRBJ2-7
CDR3aa: CAMGEVIEIYGYTF; CDR3nt: TGTGCCATGGGGGAAGTAATAGAGATCTATGGCTACACCTTC; v_gene: TRBV30; d_gene: NA; abundance: NA; j_gene: TRBJ1-2
CDR3aa: CASSEGGRSSHTQETQYF; CDR3nt: TGTGCCAGCAGTGAAGGGGGGAGGAGCTCGCACACACAAGAGACCCAGTACTTC; v_gene: TRBV2; d_gene: NA; abundance: NA; j_gene: TRBJ2-5
CDR3aa: CASSTSNRGTYEQYF; CDR3nt: TGTGCCAGCAGCACAAGCAACAGGGGAACCTACGAGCAGTACTTC; v_gene: TRBV27; d_gene: TRBD1; abundance: many; j_gene: TRBJ2-7
CDR3aa: CASSQSGLGGYTF; CDR3nt: TGTGCCAGCAGTCAGTCAGGGCTAGGAGGCTACACCTTC; v_gene: TRBV27; d_gene: NA; abundance: NA; j_gene: TRBJ1-2
CDR3aa: CASSLASVYRGNEAFF; CDR3nt: TGTGCCAGCAGCTTGGCCTCTGTATACAGGGGAAATGAAGCTTTCTTT; v_gene: TRBV5-5; d_gene: TRBD1; abundance: NA; j_gene: TRBJ1-1
CDR3aa: CATSDRPPGQGFDTQYF; CDR3nt: TGTGCCACCAGTGACCGACCCCCGGGACAGGGGTTTGATACGCAGTATTTT; v_gene: TRBV7-9; d_gene: TRBD1; abundance: few; j_gene: TRBJ2-3
CDR3aa: CATRPGTGFQPQHF; CDR3nt: TGTGCCACCAGACCCGGGACAGGGTTTCAGCCCCAGCATTTT; v_gene: TRBV24-1; d_gene: TRBD1; abundance: NA; j_gene: TRBJ1-5
CDR3aa: CAIGTGQFSGNTIYF; CDR3nt: TGTGCCATCGGAACCGGGCAGTTCTCTGGAAACACCATATATTTT; v_gene: TRBV7-6; d_gene: NA; abundance: many; j_gene: TRBJ1-3
CDR3aa: CASSEPGRLVQEQYF; CDR3nt: TGCGCCAGCAGCGAACCGGGACGGCTCGTTCAGGAGCAGTACTTC; v_gene: TRBV5-1; d_gene: NA; abundance: many; j_gene: TRBJ2-7